Shown below are 22 T cell receptor beta chains from a single sample sequenced in a study of shared clonotypes between healthy human individuals. Assay used: immunoSEQ multiplex PCR; TCRdb lists only in-frame clones, some missing. The table shows about 980,000 clones, with 76% occurring only once. The sequenced material came from memory CD4+ T cells sorted from blood. Stated subset: CD45RA-negative fraction. The receptors were sampled from a man aged 18 to 35 in good health.

The V gene is TRBV27, the J gene TRBJ2-3, with a tentative D call TRBD2 (5 bases). The CDR3 is 14 residues long. Germline V gene sequence: CDR1 MNHEY, CDR2 SMNVEV (reference sequence). V lost 2 bases to trimming and J lost 3 bases, with 9 bases between them. The chain's CDR3 is CASSLRRVTDTQYF. CDR3 bases: TGTGCCAGCAGTTTAAGGCGGGTGACAGATACGCAGTATTTT.

In this sample, this clone turned up a few times. The chain carries TRBV12-2 and TRBJ1-5. TRBV12-2 is a known pseudogene. The CDR3 is 11 residues long. The CDR3 is CASRSAQTQHF. Written as DNA, the CDR3 is TGTGCAAGTCGCTCGGCGCAGACCCAGCATTTT.

The genes are TRBV19 and TRBJ1-2; a weak D match, TRBD1 (5 bases). V lost 8 bases and J lost 5, with 12 bases in between. Germline V gene data show CDR1 as LNHDA and CDR2 as SQIVND (reference sequence). The CDR3 has 12 residues. The CDR3 reads CASRTKNYGYTF. The CDR3 DNA reads as TGTGCCAGTCGGACAAAAAATTATGGCTACACCTTC. Complete variable domain (other parts from reference TRBV19 and TRBJ1-2): DGGITQSPKYLFRKEGQNVTLSCEQNLNHDAMYWYRQDPGQGLRLIYYSQIVNDFQKGDIAEGYSVSREKKESFPLTVTSAQKNPTAFYLCASRTKNYGYTFGSGTRLTVV.

The V call is TRBV5-1, the J call TRBJ2-7; 8 bases match TRBD1. The J segment lost 2 bases and the V segment lost 5 bases, leaving 12 bases of the junction unmatched. Germline CDR1 is SGHRS and CDR2 is YFSETQ. This CDR3 spans 16 amino acids. CDR3 sequence: CASSIAMDREAYEQYF. CDR3 DNA sequence: TGCGCCAGCAGTATCGCGATGGACAGGGAGGCCTACGAGCAGTACTTC. The complete variable domain, with remaining parts taken from reference TRBV5-1 and TRBJ2-7, reads KAGVTQTPRYLIKTRGQQVTLSCSPISGHRSVSWYQQTPGQGLQFLFEYFSETQRNKGNFPGRFSGRQFSNSRSEMNVSTLELGDSALYLCASSIAMDREAYEQYFGPGTRLTVT.

This clone has only a few counts. This rearrangement joins TRBV5-5 to TRBJ2-1; D is perhaps TRBD1 or TRBD2 (5 bases each). The germline V gene has CDR1 SGHKS and CDR2 YYEKEE (reference sequence). The CDR3 sequence is 15 residues long. V was pared by 0 bases and J by 4 bases, with 11 bases between. This CDR3 reads CASSLVGTYYNEQFF. The CDR3 nucleotides read TGTGCCAGCAGCTTGGTTGGGACGTATTACAATGAGCAGTTCTTC.

The V and J genes are TRBV19 and TRBJ1-2; 10 positions agree with TRBD1. The CDR3 is 16 amino acids. CDR1 is LNHDA, CDR2 SQIVND, per germline (reference sequence). The trim removed 0 bases at V and 7 bases at J, leaving 8 bases unmatched. The CDR3, as DNA: TGTGCCAGTAGTATAGAATCACGGACAGGGGGGCTTGGCTACACCTTC. Translating it yields CASSIESRTGGLGYTF. The whole variable domain, remainder taken from reference TRBV19 and TRBJ1-2, is DGGITQSPKYLFRKEGQNVTLSCEQNLNHDAMYWYRQDPGQGLRLIYYSQIVNDFQKGDIAEGYSVSREKKESFPLTVTSAQKNPTAFYLCASSIESRTGGLGYTFGSGTRLTVV.

The sample holds a few counts of this clone. The chain recombines TRBV6-5 with TRBJ2-5; TRBD2 matches at 10 bases. This CDR3 has 12 amino acids. Looked up from germline, CDR1 is MNHEY and CDR2 is SVGAGI. The J segment lost 11 bases and the V segment lost 6 bases, leaving 6 bases of the junction unmatched. The CDR3 spells CASRGLAWEQYF. CDR3 bases: TGTGCCAGCAGGGGACTAGCGTGGGAGCAGTACTTC.

On this clone itself: Other DNA sequences from this sample encode an identical CDR3 as well. The chain links TRBV2 to TRBJ2-5; D is unresolved. The V gene lost 6 bases and the J gene lost 5 bases, with 7 bases spanning the gap. The CDR3 length is 11 residues. Per the germline V gene, CDR1 is SNHLY and CDR2 is FYNNEI. For the CDR3, the DNA is TGTGCCAGCAGCGTGGGGGAGACCCAGTACTTC. It specifies CASSVGETQYF.

This chain links TRBV21-1 with TRBJ1-5; TRBD1 is the table's D call and was not checked against the DNA. TRBV21-1 is reported as a pseudogene. The CDR3 has 18 residues. CDR3 DNA: TGTGCCAGCAGTAAAGGGGGACAGGAGATTTATAGCAATCAGCCCCAGCATTTT. Amino acids: CASSKGGQEIYSNQPQHF.

A word on this clone: Other DNA sequences in the sample encode the same CDR3. The CDR3 loop reads CASSGARTDTQYF. The CDR3 DNA follows: TGCGCCAGCAGCGGGGCCCGGACAGATACGCAGTATTTT. The chain couples TRBV5-1 to TRBJ2-3; tentative D call: TRBD1 (5 bases). This CDR3 has 13 amino acids. The V and J ends lost 4 bases and 3 bases respectively, with 9 bases between them. Germline values: CDR1 SGHRS, CDR2 YFSETQ.

The chain is built from TRBV11-2 and TRBJ2-7, with D unclear. Trimming left V 1 base short and J 0 bases short, with 10 bases between. CDR3 length: 15 amino acids. Germline V gene data show CDR1 as SGHAT and CDR2 as FQNNGV. CDR3 residues: CASSLVGTLSYEQYF. The CDR3 DNA is TGTGCCAGCAGCTTAGTCGGAACCCTCTCCTACGAGCAGTACTTC. Complete variable domain (other parts from reference TRBV11-2 and TRBJ2-7): EAGVAQSPRYKIIEKRQSVAFWCNPISGHATLYWYQQILGQGPKLLIQFQNNGVVDDSQLPKDRFSAERLKGVDSTLKIQPAKLEDSAVYLCASSLVGTLSYEQYFGPGTRLTVT.

This chain connects TRBV21-1 to TRBJ1-3; TRBD1 is the table's D call, not checked against the DNA. TRBV21-1 is a recognized pseudogene. The CDR3 loop spans 16 amino acids. The CDR3 nucleotides read TGTGCCAGCAGCAAAGTCACAGGTCCCCCCTCGGACACCATATATTTT. Translated: CASSKVTGPPSDTIYF.

This clone was recorded at least ten times. The V call is TRBV4-3, the J call TRBJ2-1; unclear D gene. The CDR3 covers 15 residues. Trimming removed 0 bases from V and 6 bases from J, with 12 bases in between. CDR1 LGHNA and CDR2 YSLEER come from the germline V gene. The CDR3 region has the DNA TGCGCCAGCAGCCAAGATCGGAGTAGCCGCAATGAGCAGTTCTTC. Its protein is CASSQDRSSRNEQFF.

The rearrangement joins TRBV12-5 to TRBJ1-1; D is perhaps TRBD1 (6 bases). The V end lost 0 bases, the J end lost 1 base, and 12 bases lay between the germline ends. The germline gives CDR1 LGHNT, CDR2 FRNRAP. The CDR3 spans 16 residues. CDR3 sequence (DNA): TGTGCTAGTGGTTTGGTACTAGACAGGAGGAACACTGAAGCTTTCTTT. This encodes CASGLVLDRRNTEAFF.

The chain is built from TRBV28 and TRBJ2-5; D gene unclear. The CDR3 runs 11 residues. Germline V gene lookup returns CDR1 MDHEN and CDR2 SYDVKM. V gave up 7 bases and J gave up 1 base, with 4 bases separating them. The CDR3 loop is CASTSQETQYF. In DNA form, the CDR3 reads TGTGCCAGCACCTCCCAAGAGACCCAGTACTTC. Full variable domain (remainder filled in from reference TRBV28 and TRBJ2-5): DVKVTQSSRYLVKRTGEKVFLECVQDMDHENMFWYRQDPGLGLRLIYFSYDVKMKEKGDIPEGYSVSREKKERFSLILESASTNQTSMYLCASTSQETQYFGPGTRLLVL.

The V and J genes are TRBV4-1 and TRBJ2-1; 10 bases are a match to TRBD1. CDR3 length: 16 residues. The V gene's germline CDR1 is MGHRA and CDR2 YSYEKL. Trimming removed 5 bases from V and 8 bases from J; junction bases left unmatched: 12. In DNA form, the CDR3 reads TGCGCCAGCAGCAGCGGGACCGGGACAGGGGACTATGAGCAGTTCTTC. Amino acids: CASSSGTGTGDYEQFF.

The chain has TRBV7-8 and TRBJ2-3; the match to TRBD1 covers 7 bases. The germline gives CDR1 SGHVS, CDR2 FQNEAQ. V trimming: 5 bases; J trimming: 0 bases; junction bases outside the gene matches: 8. This CDR3 comprises 16 residues. The CDR3 nucleotides are TGTGCCAGCAGCCCCGAGGGGGCTTTTAGCACAGATACGCAGTATTTT. Encoded protein: CASSPEGAFSTDTQYF.

This clone was picked up one time. This rearrangement joins TRBV7-9 to TRBJ2-7, with D possibly being TRBD1 (6 bases). CDR1 SEHNR and CDR2 FQNEAQ come from the germline V gene (reference sequence). The CDR3 spans 16 residues. Between the trimmed V and J ends, which lost 2 bases and 3 bases, there was a span of 17 bases. The CDR3 loop reads CASSLMAGVVHYEQYF. CDR3 coding DNA: TGTGCCAGCAGCTTAATGGCAGGGGTGGTACACTACGAGCAGTACTTC.

This clone was counted many times. V gene TRBV21-1 combines with J gene TRBJ1-6. TRBV21-1 represents a pseudogene. The CDR3 covers 13 residues. This CDR3 reads CASSPVRNSPLHF. CDR3 nucleotide sequence: TGTGCCAGCAGCCCCGTTAGGAATTCACCCCTCCACTTT.

At least ten counts were recorded for this clone. The sample carries other DNA sequences with the same CDR3. The genes are TRBV7-2 and TRBJ1-1; D unclear. This CDR3 comprises 12 residues. Trimming left V 5 bases short and J 3 bases short, with 7 bases between. From germline, CDR1 is SGHTA and CDR2 FQGNSA. This CDR3 reads CASSRGHTEAFF. The CDR3 DNA sequence: TGTGCCAGCAGCCGAGGACACACTGAAGCTTTCTTT.

CDR3 sequence (DNA): TGTGCCAGCAGCTCGCAGGGTGGGGGCAATGAAAAACTGTTTTTT. Its protein product is CASSSQGGGNEKLFF. This chain connects TRBV5-4 to TRBJ1-4; weak D call: TRBD1 (6 bases). V lost 3 bases and J 5 bases, leaving 14 bases between the germline ends. Germline V gene sequence: CDR1 SGHNT, CDR2 YYREEE (reference sequence). This CDR3 region has 15 residues.

This clone came up once. The rearrangement uses TRBV11-2 and TRBJ1-1, with 8 positions matching TRBD1. The CDR3 runs 17 residues. CDR1 is SGHAT, CDR2 FQNNGV, per germline. The trim removed 7 bases at V and 4 bases at J, leaving 17 bases unmatched. This CDR3 reads CASNPWMSGGLGTEAFF. DNA for the CDR3: TGTGCCAGCAACCCCTGGATGTCAGGGGGCCTAGGCACTGAAGCTTTCTTT.